This entry is about one T cell receptor beta chain. The data derive from a study of blood T cell repertoires in COVID-19. Study-level information: Acute-phase and convalescent COVID-19 samples originated in the United States, Italy and Spain. PBMCs, B-cell-depleted T cells, or T cells provided the cDNA or gDNA that made up the material.

This CDR3 is 12 amino acids long. The V and J ends lost 6 bases and 9 bases respectively, with 12 bases between them. In the original workflow: Counts of nucleated cells, estimated from reference gene primer amplification, were obtained. Only in-frame clones appear in the TCRdb table, and some are missing; sequencing was by immunoSEQ multiplex PCR. V and J calls and clone size are given by that table; D and trimming were obtained from the DNA. The sample records about 160,000 clones, 70% to 90% being singletons. Sequences were obtained from peripheral blood. This sequence was found in an older woman with acute or convalescent COVID-19. The chain joins TRBV12-3 or TRBV12-4 to TRBJ2-1; D possibly corresponds to TRBD2 (5 bases). The CDR3 here is CASRDSLGEQFF. In DNA form, the CDR3 reads TGTGCCAGCAGGGACTCCCTTGGTGAGCAGTTCTTC.